These T cell receptor beta chains were read from a single sample in a study of T cell clusters in autoimmune cytopenias. Each CDR3 protein gets one entry in TCRdb, which reprocessed the multiplex PCR reads and gives no DNA. The sample has 7,000 to 8,500 distinct CDR3 sequences. Sequencing input: peripheral blood. These receptors were obtained from a human donor with an autoimmune cytopenia or autoimmune hepatitis (not recorded which). Each CDR3 is given with its conserved first and last residue. For some rows the clone size is stated as once, few or many, or as a class when expanded; others skip it.

v_gene: TRBV5-1
abundance: NA
j_gene: TRBJ1-1
CDR3aa: CASSPRGLGTEAFF

v_gene: TRBV7-7
abundance: NA
j_gene: TRBJ2-1
CDR3aa: CASSPGTGGWNEQFF

v_gene: TRBV18
abundance: NA
j_gene: TRBJ1-1
CDR3aa: CASSPREGLGTEAFF

v_gene: TRBV5-8
abundance: NA
j_gene: TRBJ2-6
CDR3aa: CASSRNRVSGANVLTF

v_gene: TRBV6-1
abundance: NA
j_gene: TRBJ1-2
CDR3aa: CASRGIQSSGYTF

v_gene: TRBV6-6
abundance: NA
j_gene: TRBJ1-5
CDR3aa: CASSYLPPGNQPQHF

v_gene: TRBV20-1
abundance: NA
j_gene: TRBJ1-2
CDR3aa: CSASSAGGIPNYGYTF

v_gene: TRBV27
abundance: medium-sized
j_gene: TRBJ1-1
CDR3aa: CASSLLAQGSAEAFF

v_gene: TRBV20-1
abundance: NA
j_gene: TRBJ2-7
CDR3aa: CSAIRTRKGEQYF

v_gene: TRBV6-6
abundance: NA
j_gene: TRBJ1-6
CDR3aa: CASSRTGENSPLHF

v_gene: TRBV30
abundance: medium-sized
j_gene: TRBJ2-3
CDR3aa: CAWTSGTSTDTQYF

v_gene: TRBV6-1
abundance: NA
j_gene: TRBJ2-2
CDR3aa: CASRPDHRGGYTGELFF

v_gene: TRBV5-4
abundance: medium-sized
j_gene: TRBJ1-2
CDR3aa: CASSLPSLGPINGYTF

v_gene: TRBV5-1
abundance: NA
j_gene: TRBJ2-3
CDR3aa: CASSLWTGTRGDTQYF

v_gene: TRBV6-5
abundance: medium-sized
j_gene: TRBJ2-7
CDR3aa: CASFTSGYEQYF

v_gene: TRBV6-1
abundance: medium-sized
j_gene: TRBJ2-1
CDR3aa: CATRMLGSVNEQFF

v_gene: TRBV20-1
abundance: NA
j_gene: TRBJ2-7
CDR3aa: CSASTASGSSSYEQYF

v_gene: TRBV20-1
abundance: NA
j_gene: TRBJ2-7
CDR3aa: CSASTGDSYEQYF

v_gene: TRBV11-2
abundance: NA
j_gene: TRBJ2-7
CDR3aa: CASSSSSGGLLYEQYF

v_gene: TRBV6-5
abundance: NA
j_gene: TRBJ2-7
CDR3aa: CASSWGTGNYEQYF

v_gene: TRBV12-3/TRBV12-4
abundance: NA
j_gene: TRBJ1-2
CDR3aa: CASTENYGYTF

v_gene: TRBV5-1
abundance: NA
j_gene: TRBJ2-1
CDR3aa: CASSPSGGLNNEQFF

v_gene: TRBV4-1
abundance: NA
j_gene: TRBJ2-1
CDR3aa: CASSQRSDREGFF

v_gene: TRBV18
abundance: NA
j_gene: TRBJ2-7
CDR3aa: CASSPLGPSYEQYF

v_gene: TRBV7-9
abundance: medium-sized
j_gene: TRBJ2-1
CDR3aa: CASSLAGTLNEQFF

v_gene: TRBV7-2
abundance: medium-sized
j_gene: TRBJ2-1
CDR3aa: CASSLDTGARNEQFF

v_gene: TRBV5-5
abundance: hyperexpanded
j_gene: TRBJ1-2
CDR3aa: CASSLVAGGWNGYTF

v_gene: TRBV12-3/TRBV12-4
abundance: NA
j_gene: TRBJ2-7
CDR3aa: CASSPGPAGYEQYF

v_gene: TRBV5-1
abundance: NA
j_gene: TRBJ1-1
CDR3aa: CASSLAGQGGTTEAFF

v_gene: TRBV11-2
abundance: NA
j_gene: TRBJ2-1
CDR3aa: CASSLVVSGEQFF

v_gene: TRBV5-1
abundance: NA
j_gene: TRBJ2-3
CDR3aa: CASSDLAGDTDTQYF

v_gene: TRBV19
abundance: medium-sized
j_gene: TRBJ1-3
CDR3aa: CASTQTGDHSGNTIYF

v_gene: TRBV19
abundance: NA
j_gene: TRBJ1-1
CDR3aa: CASSIAPGHQNTEAFF

v_gene: TRBV18
abundance: NA
j_gene: TRBJ1-2
CDR3aa: CASSPRVTGVDYGYTF

v_gene: TRBV13
abundance: medium-sized
j_gene: TRBJ1-1
CDR3aa: CASSQGTVNEAFF

v_gene: TRBV19
abundance: medium-sized
j_gene: TRBJ1-2
CDR3aa: CASSISSWTGYTF

v_gene: TRBV6-6
abundance: NA
j_gene: TRBJ1-1
CDR3aa: CASSTGLNTEAFF

v_gene: TRBV6-6
abundance: NA
j_gene: TRBJ2-1
CDR3aa: CASRPGLAGDEQFF

v_gene: TRBV10-3
abundance: NA
j_gene: TRBJ1-1
CDR3aa: CAISPGANTEAFF

v_gene: TRBV20-1
abundance: medium-sized
j_gene: TRBJ1-5
CDR3aa: CSARGQNSNQPQHF

v_gene: TRBV11-2
abundance: NA
j_gene: TRBJ2-5
CDR3aa: CASSLGGGGETQYF

v_gene: TRBV6-5
abundance: medium-sized
j_gene: TRBJ1-1
CDR3aa: CASSYVGGGWDTEAFF

v_gene: TRBV12-3/TRBV12-4
abundance: NA
j_gene: TRBJ1-5
CDR3aa: CASSRTGVDQPQHF

v_gene: TRBV6-5
abundance: medium-sized
j_gene: TRBJ1-6
CDR3aa: CASSNWGPALDSPLHF

v_gene: TRBV6-5
abundance: NA
j_gene: TRBJ2-3
CDR3aa: CASSELYTSGVTDTQYF

v_gene: TRBV19
abundance: NA
j_gene: TRBJ2-1
CDR3aa: CASSIRDRVIDEQFF

v_gene: TRBV7-9
abundance: NA
j_gene: TRBJ1-2
CDR3aa: CASSPFAGTDYGYTF

v_gene: TRBV6-2/TRBV6-3
abundance: NA
j_gene: TRBJ2-3
CDR3aa: CASSWGQGVWADTQYF

v_gene: TRBV20-1
abundance: medium-sized
j_gene: TRBJ2-6
CDR3aa: CSARPGEGRSGANVLTF